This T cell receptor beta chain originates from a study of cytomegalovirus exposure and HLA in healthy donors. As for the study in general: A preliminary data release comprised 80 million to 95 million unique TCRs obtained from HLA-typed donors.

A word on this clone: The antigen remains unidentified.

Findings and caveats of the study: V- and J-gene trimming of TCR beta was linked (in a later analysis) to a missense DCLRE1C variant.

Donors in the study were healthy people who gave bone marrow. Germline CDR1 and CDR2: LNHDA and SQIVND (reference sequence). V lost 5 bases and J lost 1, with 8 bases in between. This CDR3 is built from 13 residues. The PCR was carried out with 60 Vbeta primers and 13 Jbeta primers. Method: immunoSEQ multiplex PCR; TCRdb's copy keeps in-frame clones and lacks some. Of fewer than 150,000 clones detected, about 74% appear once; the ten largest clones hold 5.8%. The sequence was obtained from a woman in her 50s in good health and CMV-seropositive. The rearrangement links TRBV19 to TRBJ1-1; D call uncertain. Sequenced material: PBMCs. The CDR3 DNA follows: TGTGCCAGTAGTCCCCGGGGGAACACTGAAGCTTTCTTT. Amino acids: CASSPRGNTEAFF.